This TCR beta chain was found in a study of T cells in women clearing cervical HPV infection. Whole-study results and caveats: Cases carried less TRBV6-7 than controls: about 0.1% versus 0.15%.

In germline, CDR1 is SEHNR, CDR2 FQNEAQ (reference sequence). This CDR3 region has 15 residues. Genomic DNA, averaging approximately 1,300 ng per sample, yielded TCR beta CDR3 via immunoSEQ. Data came from immunoSEQ multiplex PCR; TCRdb stores just in-frame clones and leaves some out. The repertoire table contains approximately 37,000 clones. As regards this clone: Its antigen is still unknown. At one end, the junction sequence differs from germline, possibly due to a read error. The read terminates 3 residues ahead of where the CDR3 ends, so the germline J gene completes it.

The sequencing sample was made of blood buffy coat. This chain joins TRBV7-9 and TRBJ2-3, with D perhaps TRBD2 (6 bases). The sequence came from a woman between 18 and 70 years old with a cervical HPV16 infection that either progressed to CIN3+ or cleared (not recorded which). The sequenced CDR3 bases are TGTGCCAGCAGCTCGGGACTTTCCTCCCCAGAGACG. Its translation: CASSSGLSSPET. The full CDR3 protein reads CASSSGLSSPETQYF.